The sequence of this TCR beta chain was determined in a study of blood T cells in healthy people across ages. Primed by a sample-barcoded 5' primer and a J-beta primer mix, a second PCR proceeded for roughly 7 to 11 cycles. TCRdb reprocessed the 5' RACE reads via MiXCR and lists one record per CDR3 protein. The repertoire consists of 1.5 million or so distinct CDR3 sequences, with approximately 43% occurring once and the leading ten covering about 4%. Findings and caveats of the study: Diversity was higher, and naive CD4+ cells more numerous, in long-lived donors than in aged donors. Total diversity from one million sequenced T cells was likely underestimated. Conclusively comparing naive with antigen-experienced cells was impossible with unsorted PBMCs.

The CDR3 covers 13 residues. The trim removed 5 bases at V and 3 bases at J, leaving 3 bases unmatched. Germline V gene sequence: CDR1 SEHNR, CDR2 FQNEAQ (reference sequence). With regard to this clonotype: The antigen is not known.

The authors extracted at least 5.5 micrograms of total RNA per sample. The chain has TRBV7-9 and TRBJ1-2, with 7 positions matching TRBD1. The clonotype originates from a woman aged 18 to 35 in good health. The specimen sequenced was blood. The CDR3 sequence: CASSDGQDYGYTF. DNA for the CDR3: TGTGCCAGCAGCGATGGACAGGACTATGGCTACACCTTC. Complete variable domain (other parts from reference TRBV7-9 and TRBJ1-2): DTGVSQNPRHKITKRGQNVTFRCDPISEHNRLYWYRQTLGQGPEFLTYFQNEAQLEKSRLLSDRFSAERPKGSFSTLEIQRTEQGDSAMYLCASSDGQDYGYTFGSGTRLTVV.